This TCR beta chain was captured by sequencing in a study of OX40 agonist ivuxolimab in advanced cancers. Regarding the study in general: Ivuxolimab, which targeted the costimulatory receptor OX40 (CD134), was an agonistic, fully human IgG2 monoclonal antibody. Intravenous ivuxolimab was administered to patients every 2 weeks at six dose levels: 0.01, 0.1, 0.3, 1.5, 3 and 10 mg/kg. Of the approximately 54 patients in dose escalation, approximately 20 had hepatocellular carcinoma, some 15 had melanoma, 9 had renal cell carcinoma and 9 had head and neck cancer. A male proportion of 70% to 90% and a mean age of 60 years, ranging from roughly 23 to 85, were recorded for the dose-escalation cohort. Prior anti-PD-1, anti-PD-L1 or anti-CTLA-4 therapy was permitted, and roughly two fifths of dose-escalation patients had received checkpoint inhibitors. Partial responses occurred in three dose-escalation patients: two with cutaneous melanoma and one with hepatocellular carcinoma. Peripheral TCRbeta sequencing aimed to test whether ivuxolimab altered TCR sequence diversity and caused clonal T-cell expansion. The paper reports the monotherapy dose-escalation portion (N ≈ 50 patients) of the phase I ivuxolimab trial. Overall study results and their limits: At doses from 0.1 to 3.0 mg/kg, clonal expansion was seen in both CD4+ and CD8+ blood T cells between baseline and week 6. The antigen specificity of the peripheral T cells that underwent clonal expansion was not determined. In partial responders in the 0.1-3.0 mg/kg groups, normalized peripheral clonal expansion was found to be among the lowest, especially among CD8+ T cells. After ivuxolimab, CD8+ T cells had more expanded clones than CD4+ T cells on average. Low levels of normalized T-cell clonal expansion were also seen in some patients who did not respond.

Spanning cysteine to phenylalanine, the CDR3 consists of 12 amino acids. Left in the record is the CDR3 DNA by itself, 36 bases read in frame from the first base. Sequences SGHRS (CDR1) and YFSETQ (CDR2) are obtained from the germline V gene. The germline V and J ends show losses of 4 bases and 7 bases respectively, and no gene match explains 4 bases of the junction. The trial excluded patients who had a history of autoimmune disease or who were on systemic immunosuppression. Peripheral blood for TCR sequencing was collected from all dose cohorts at baseline, on cycle 4 day 1, and on cycle 7 day 1. Samples came from an open-label, multicenter, first-in-human phase I dose-escalation trial of ivuxolimab. Adults with locally advanced or metastatic melanoma, renal cell carcinoma, hepatocellular carcinoma or head and neck squamous cell carcinoma were enrolled in the trial. Before TCR sequencing, CD4+ T cells and CD8+ T cells from peripheral blood were sorted into separate populations.

Genomic DNA was extracted from sorted cells for sequencing of the TCRbeta CDR3 region. TCRbeta CDR3 regions were sequenced using the immunoSEQ Assay. TCRdb stores this immuneACCESS table with in-frame sequences only. Part of the clones is absent; in the studies checked, under half of the shortfall reflects unresolved V genes, and no reason is known for the rest. This sample gives 65,000 or so clones in total; 70% to 90% of them show up just once. The ten largest clones capture about 5.5% of the sample. As for this clone: Its antigen specificity is not known. No base quality information exists; no much larger clone differs at one position.

In this chain, TRBV5-1 is recombined with TRBJ1-1; 7 bases in the junction line up with TRBD1. This sequence originates from an adult with an advanced solid tumor such as melanoma, head and neck, liver or kidney cancer. The sample consisted of CD4+ or CD8+ T cells sorted from blood, taken in a trial of the OX40 agonist ivuxolimab. The DNA sequence is TGCGCCAGCAGCCTACAGGGGCGTGAAGCTTTCTTT. This is translated as CASSLQGREAFF.